This entry lists 32 T cell receptor beta chains sequenced from one sample in a study of blood T cell repertoires in COVID-19. Sequencing was performed with immunoSEQ multiplex PCR; in TCRdb, only in-frame clones are kept and a portion is missing. The data contain 200,000 or so clones, about four fifths of them seen just once; the ten biggest clones take up roughly 10%. The specimen sequenced was peripheral blood. The origin of the receptors is an elderly woman with acute or convalescent COVID-19.

As DNA, the CDR3 is TGTGCCAGCAGTTACCCGGGTCAGAGAACGCAGTATTTT. Translated, it gives CASSYPGQRTQYF. The J gene is TRBJ2-3, the V gene TRBV6-2 or TRBV6-3; D is uncertain. V was pared by 2 bases and J by 9 bases, with 12 bases between. There are 13 residues in the CDR3. Germline V lookup: CDR1 MNHEY, CDR2 SVGEGT.

The chain employs TRBV24-1 and TRBJ2-1; a possible D gene is TRBD2 (7 bases). CDR1 is KGHDR and CDR2 is SFDVKD in the germline V gene. The CDR3 length is 14 residues. The V and J ends lost 2 bases and 7 bases respectively, with 11 bases between them. The CDR3 nucleotides are TGTGCCACCAGTGATTGGGGGGGGCCAAATGAGCAGTTCTTC. Amino acid sequence: CATSDWGGPNEQFF.

The chain is built from TRBV7-6 and TRBJ1-2, with D unresolved. The CDR3 is 12 residues long. Germline V gives CDR1 SGHVS, CDR2 FNYEAQ. Deletions cut 5 bases from V and 6 bases from J, with 10 bases between. The CDR3 reads CASSIGRDGYTF. The CDR3, as DNA: TGTGCCAGCAGCATAGGTCGGGATGGCTACACCTTC.

The chain uses TRBV9 and TRBJ2-2; 10 nucleotides align to TRBD2. Germline V gene data show CDR1 as SGDLS and CDR2 as YYNGEE. The CDR3 contains 18 residues. V trimming: 0 bases; J trimming: 0 bases; junction bases outside the gene matches: 5. CDR3: CASSVDRTSGTNTGELFF. CDR3 sequence (DNA): TGTGCCAGCAGCGTAGACAGGACTAGCGGCACGAACACCGGGGAGCTGTTTTTT.

The CDR3 sequence: CASSPSPSGTGTDTQYF. CDR3 sequence (DNA): TGTGCCAGCTCACCTTCCCCCAGCGGTACGGGCACAGATACGCAGTATTTT. The J gene is TRBJ2-3, the V gene TRBV18, with D perhaps matching TRBD2 (5 bases). Trimming took 3 bases from V and 1 from J, leaving 17 bases between them. In germline, CDR1 is KGHSH, CDR2 LQKENI. The CDR3 extends over 17 amino acids.

The chain couples TRBV4-2 to TRBJ2-2; 9 nucleotides line up with TRBD1. Losses at the gene ends were 6 bases for V and 2 bases for J; bases not matched to a gene: 10. Germline-derived CDR1 and CDR2 are LGHNA and YNFKEQ. This CDR3 comprises 17 residues. CDR3 residues: CASRNHLGQGNTGELFF. As DNA, the CDR3 is TGTGCCAGCAGGAACCACTTGGGACAGGGAAACACCGGGGAGCTGTTTTTT.

The chain employs TRBV7-6 and TRBJ2-3; D may be TRBD1 (6 bases). V gave up 1 base and J gave up 3 bases, with 20 bases separating them. The length of the CDR3 is 18 residues. CDR1 is SGHVS and CDR2 is FNYEAQ in the germline V gene. The DNA of the CDR3 is TGTGCCAGCAGCTTAGGCCTTGGGGGACAATTAAGTACAGATACGCAGTATTTT. This encodes CASSLGLGGQLSTDTQYF.

The V and J genes are TRBV6-5 and TRBJ1-3; D ambiguous. Per germline, CDR1 MNHEY and CDR2 SVGAGI. This CDR3 region has 14 residues. V shed 5 bases and J shed 0 bases, with 8 bases lying between them. The CDR3 here is CASSPVRSGNTIYF. CDR3 nucleotide sequence: TGTGCCAGCAGTCCAGTCCGCTCTGGAAACACCATATATTTT.

The rearrangement uses TRBV6-6 and TRBJ2-1; 8 nucleotides align to TRBD2. V trimming: 6 bases; J trimming: 5 bases; junction bases outside the gene matches: 12. The germline V gene has CDR1 MNHNY and CDR2 SVGAGI (reference sequence). The CDR3 consists of 16 residues. The CDR3 nucleotides read TGTGCCAGCAGCGACGAAATACTAGCGGACCACAATGAGCAGTTCTTC. This sequence encodes CASSDEILADHNEQFF.

The chain is built from TRBV11-3 and TRBJ2-7; unclear D gene. CDR3 length: 12 residues. Between the trimmed V and J ends, which lost 3 bases and 2 bases, there was a span of 5 bases. The V gene's germline CDR1 is SGHNT and CDR2 YENEEA. The CDR3 is CASSFTTYEQYF. The DNA for the CDR3 is TGTGCCAGCAGCTTCACAACCTACGAGCAGTACTTC.

The rearrangement joins TRBV5-1 to TRBJ2-2; no definite D call. V lost 2 bases and J lost 0, with 8 bases in between. Germline values: CDR1 SGHRS, CDR2 YFSETQ. CDR3 size: 15 residues. CDR3: CASSFASANTGELFF. CDR3 DNA sequence: TGCGCCAGCAGCTTTGCCAGCGCGAACACCGGGGAGCTGTTTTTT.

The genes are TRBV3-1 (or the pseudogene TRBV3-2) and TRBJ2-1; TRBD2 agrees at 8 bases. This CDR3 region has 16 residues. Per the germline V gene, CDR1 is LGHDT and CDR2 is YNNKEL (reference sequence). V was clipped by 4 bases and J by 7 bases; unmatched bases: 12. DNA of the CDR3: TGTGCCAGCAGCCGAGAACGGGGGGGTACTCGGAATGAGCAGTTCTTC. Its translation is CASSRERGGTRNEQFF.

The rearrangement uses TRBV24-1 and TRBJ2-1; possibly TRBD1 for D (6 bases). This CDR3 contains 12 residues. Trimming left V 4 bases short and J 8 bases short, with 8 bases between. Germline values: CDR1 KGHDR, CDR2 SFDVKD. The DNA for the CDR3 is TGTGCCACCAGTGAGTACAGGGATGAGCAGTTCTTC. It yields the protein CATSEYRDEQFF.

The V gene is TRBV27, the J gene TRBJ2-7; 11 bases align to TRBD2. Germline CDR1 is MNHEY and CDR2 is SMNVEV (reference sequence). J was trimmed by 4 bases and V by 7 bases; bases with no gene match: 9. The length of the CDR3 is 15 residues. The CDR3 DNA reads as TGTGCCAGCAAGATGACGACTAGCGGGGTATACGAGCAGTACTTC. It is translated as CASKMTTSGVYEQYF.

This chain uses TRBV7-8 with TRBJ2-3; D not certain. Germline V lookup: CDR1 SGHVS, CDR2 FQNEAQ. Deletions cut 2 bases from V and 4 bases from J, with 10 bases between. This CDR3 has 14 amino acids. The CDR3 DNA reads TGTGCCAGCAGCTTACGGTCGGGTCCAGATACGCAGTATTTT. This encodes CASSLRSGPDTQYF.

This clone was detected only a few times. DNA for the CDR3: TGTGCCAGCAAGACAGGGCCTCTTGGCGAGCAGTACTTC. Its translation is CASKTGPLGEQYF. V is TRBV2 and J is TRBJ2-7, with 7 positions matching TRBD1. The CDR3 contains 13 residues. The trim removed 7 bases at V and 6 bases at J, leaving 9 bases unmatched. CDR1 SNHLY and CDR2 FYNNEI come from the germline V gene.

The chain has TRBV7-9 and TRBJ2-7, with D perhaps TRBD2 (6 bases). This CDR3 region has 15 residues. Trimming shortened V by 6 bases and J by 2 bases, and 17 bases separated the two germline ends. Germline lookup yields CDR1 SEHNR and CDR2 FQNEAQ (reference sequence). For the CDR3, the DNA is TGTGCCAGCAGTCCCGATAGCGGAGCTCCCTACGAGCAGTACTTC. Its protein is CASSPDSGAPYEQYF.

This chain links TRBV7-2 with TRBJ1-2, with 11 nucleotides matching TRBD1. Trimming took 5 bases from V and 5 from J; bases not matched to a gene: 7. The length of the CDR3 is 15 residues. Germline values: CDR1 SGHTA, CDR2 FQGNSA. In nucleotides, the CDR3 is TGTGCCAGCAGCGACGGACAGGGGGCAGGGTATGGCTACACCTTC. Protein: CASSDGQGAGYGYTF.

This clone was observed once. The chain employs TRBV6-4 and TRBJ2-7, with TRBD2 matching over 9 bases. With 7 bases clipped from V and 5 bases from J, the junction kept 9 bases outside the gene matches. The germline V gene has CDR1 MRHNA and CDR2 SNTAGT. This CDR3 comprises 14 residues. The CDR3 sequence is CASMALAGIHEQYF. The CDR3 bases are TGTGCCAGCATGGCGCTAGCGGGGATCCACGAGCAGTACTTC.

The rearrangement uses TRBV11-2 and TRBJ2-1, with 9 positions matching TRBD2. V was clipped by 3 bases and J by 2 bases; unmatched bases: 5. The CDR3 loop spans 16 amino acids. Germline values: CDR1 SGHAT, CDR2 FQNNGV. This chain's CDR3 is CASSLGGRAPYNEQFF. The CDR3, as DNA: TGTGCCAGCAGCTTGGGCGGGAGGGCCCCCTACAATGAGCAGTTCTTC.

This chain joins TRBV7-2 and TRBJ1-3, with D perhaps TRBD1 (6 bases). The V end lost 5 bases, the J end lost 4 bases, and 12 bases lay between the germline ends. This CDR3 is 14 amino acids long. The germline V gene encodes CDR1 SGHTA and CDR2 FQGNSA. The CDR3, as DNA: TGTGCCAGCAGCGAGGGGGTAACCGGAAACACCATATATTTT. Translation gives CASSEGVTGNTIYF.

This clone was detected only a few times. The chain combines TRBV29-1 with TRBJ2-7, with a weak D call TRBD2 (7 bases). Germline V CDR1 and CDR2: SQVTM, ANQGSEA. The CDR3 extends over 14 amino acids. V was cut by 4 bases and J by 3 bases, with 16 bases left in between. CDR3 sequence: CSVGGGGRVYEQYF. The CDR3, as DNA: TGCAGCGTTGGAGGCGGGGGCCGAGTCTACGAGCAGTACTTC.

The chain links TRBV6-5 to TRBJ2-5; tentatively, D is TRBD1 (5 bases). There are 15 residues in the CDR3. V was shortened by 0 bases and J by 5 bases, with 13 bases between the two germline ends. The germline V gene encodes CDR1 MNHEY and CDR2 SVGAGI. CDR3 loop: CASSYSSARVETQYF. CDR3 in DNA: TGTGCCAGCAGTTACTCGTCGGCCAGGGTGGAGACCCAGTACTTC.

This chain uses TRBV18 with TRBJ1-1, with D unclear. The CDR3 has 15 residues. Germline values: CDR1 KGHSH, CDR2 LQKENI. The V gene lost 4 bases and the J gene lost 5 bases, with 17 bases spanning the gap. CDR3 loop: CASSQFGVGYTEAFF. CDR3 in DNA: TGTGCCAGCTCACAGTTTGGAGTCGGGTATACTGAAGCTTTCTTT.

V is TRBV6-5 and J is TRBJ1-5; 8 nucleotides line up with TRBD1. There are 14 residues in the CDR3. CDR1 and CDR2 from the germline V gene are MNHEY and SVGAGI. With V trimmed by 5 bases and J by 2 bases, 2 bases remained unmatched. The CDR3 DNA is TGTGCCAGCAGTAAGGACAGGGGCAATCAGCCCCAGCATTTT. Encoded protein: CASSKDRGNQPQHF.

The chain uses TRBV15 and TRBJ1-5; the D is unclear. Germline-derived CDR1 and CDR2 are LNHNV and YYDKDF (reference sequence). CDR3 length: 15 amino acids. V lost 0 bases and J 9 bases, leaving 15 bases between the germline ends. CDR3 sequence: CATSRDRDTQWPQHF. In nucleotides, the CDR3 is TGTGCCACCAGCAGAGATCGCGACACCCAGTGGCCCCAGCATTTT. The whole variable domain, filled in from reference TRBV15 and TRBJ1-5, reads DAMVIQNPRYQVTQFGKPVTLSCSQTLNHNVMYWYQQKSSQAPKLLFHYYDKDFNNEADTPDNFQSRRPNTSFCFLDIRSPGLGDTAMYLCATSRDRDTQWPQHFGDGTRLSIL.

This clone has a handful of counts. This chain connects TRBV19 to TRBJ1-1; D is possibly TRBD1 (5 bases). Germline V gives CDR1 LNHDA, CDR2 SQIVND (reference sequence). The CDR3 extends over 13 amino acids. Trimming left V 4 bases short and J 1 base short, with 7 bases between. Written as DNA, the CDR3 is TGTGCCAGTAGTAGCGGACAGAACACTGAAGCTTTCTTT. The encoded protein is CASSSGQNTEAFF.

The chain employs TRBV19 and TRBJ1-4, with D unresolved. This CDR3 region has 16 residues. With 1 base removed from V and 0 bases from J, the gap between germline ends came to 9 bases. CDR1 and CDR2 (germline): LNHDA, SQIVND (reference sequence). CDR3: CASSIGRLATNEKLFF. The CDR3 DNA reads as TGTGCCAGTAGTATAGGGCGGTTGGCAACTAATGAAAAACTGTTTTTT.

The V call is TRBV28, the J call TRBJ1-5, with 9 positions matching TRBD1. J gave up 7 bases and V 2 bases, and 9 bases lay outside the gene matches. Germline assignment: CDR1 MDHEN and CDR2 SYDVKM. The CDR3 has 16 amino acids. CDR3 sequence (DNA): TGTGCCAGCAGTTTAGGCTTTACAGGGGGCTGGCAGCCCCAGCATTTT. Translation gives CASSLGFTGGWQPQHF.

The V gene is TRBV7-2, the J gene TRBJ1-5; D remains ambiguous. V gave up 2 bases and J gave up 3 bases, with 8 bases separating them. The V gene's germline CDR1 is SGHTA and CDR2 FQGNSA. This CDR3 comprises 14 residues. CDR3 sequence: CASSLSQNNQPQHF. The CDR3 DNA follows: TGTGCCAGCAGCTTATCACAGAACAATCAGCCCCAGCATTTT.

The CDR3 coding sequence is TGTGCCAGCAGCTTAGGACTAGCCCCCTACGAGCAGTACTTC. Its protein product is CASSLGLAPYEQYF. V and J are TRBV7-8 and TRBJ2-7, with 7 bases that match TRBD2. The ends lost 1 base at V and 2 bases at J; junction bases unmatched: 2. Germline CDR1 and CDR2: SGHVS and FQNEAQ. CDR3 length equals 14 residues.

The chain employs TRBV4-2 and TRBJ2-5; D remains ambiguous. The CDR3 contains 14 residues. Germline V gene lookup returns CDR1 LGHNA and CDR2 YNFKEQ. Trimming left V 4 bases short and J 5 bases short, with 14 bases between. The CDR3 loop is CASSPQSASETQYF. CDR3 DNA: TGTGCCAGCAGCCCTCAAAGTGCGTCGGAGACCCAGTACTTC.